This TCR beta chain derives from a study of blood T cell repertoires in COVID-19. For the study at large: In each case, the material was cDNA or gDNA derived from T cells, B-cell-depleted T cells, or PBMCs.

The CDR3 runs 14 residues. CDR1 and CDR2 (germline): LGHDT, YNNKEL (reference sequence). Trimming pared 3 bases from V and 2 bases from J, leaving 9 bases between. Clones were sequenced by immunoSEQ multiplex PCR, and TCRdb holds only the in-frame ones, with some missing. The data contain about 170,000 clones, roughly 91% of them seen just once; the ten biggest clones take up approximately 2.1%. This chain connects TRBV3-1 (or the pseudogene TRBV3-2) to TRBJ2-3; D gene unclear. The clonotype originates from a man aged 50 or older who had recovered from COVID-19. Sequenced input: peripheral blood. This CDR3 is CASSHGCSTDTQYF. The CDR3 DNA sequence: TGTGCCAGCAGCCACGGGTGCTCCACAGATACGCAGTATTTT.